Sequencing of this T cell receptor beta chain was carried out in a study of regulatory T cells in long-lasting Graves disease. CDR3 length: 12 residues. V dropped 7 bases and J dropped 5 bases, with 11 bases sitting between them. Germline V gene lookup returns CDR1 LNHDA and CDR2 SQIVND (reference sequence). Researchers made TCR beta libraries by using iRepertoire HTBI primers and running Arm-PCR on CDR3 regions. In the original processing: Identified across the samples were fewer than 70 TRBV segments and 14 TRBJ segments. From the multiplex PCR reads, TCRdb called clonotypes with MiXCR, one entry per CDR3 protein. Here the V and J calls rest on TCRdb's processing, not on the authors' analysis. The top ten clones hold 25% to 30% of a sample with some 340,000 distinct CDR3 sequences, approximately 25% of them seen once. The sample holds a few counts of this clonotype. Its matching antigen is unknown.

The study's findings and limits: Persistent disease favored TRBV28, TRBJ1-2 and TRBJ2-5. Blood alone, not thyroid tissue, was studied.

Time point noted: persistent/refractory GD, antithyroid drugs over 5 years with positive TRAb. The authors made the TCR library using RNA they extracted from PBMCs. The sequenced sample was peripheral blood mononuclear cells (PBMCs), obtained when the disease was refractory, from a patient treated with antithyroid drugs. The rearrangement joins TRBV19 to TRBJ1-1; D unclear. This receptor was taken from a woman aged 40 to 49 with Graves disease. CDR3 loop: CASNQVGTEAFF. The CDR3, as DNA: TGTGCCAGTAATCAAGTGGGGACTGAAGCTTTCTTT. The complete variable domain, with remaining parts taken from reference TRBV19 and TRBJ1-1, reads DGGITQSPKYLFRKEGQNVTLSCEQNLNHDAMYWYRQDPGQGLRLIYYSQIVNDFQKGDIAEGYSVSREKKESFPLTVTSAQKNPTAFYLCASNQVGTEAFFGQGTRLTVV.